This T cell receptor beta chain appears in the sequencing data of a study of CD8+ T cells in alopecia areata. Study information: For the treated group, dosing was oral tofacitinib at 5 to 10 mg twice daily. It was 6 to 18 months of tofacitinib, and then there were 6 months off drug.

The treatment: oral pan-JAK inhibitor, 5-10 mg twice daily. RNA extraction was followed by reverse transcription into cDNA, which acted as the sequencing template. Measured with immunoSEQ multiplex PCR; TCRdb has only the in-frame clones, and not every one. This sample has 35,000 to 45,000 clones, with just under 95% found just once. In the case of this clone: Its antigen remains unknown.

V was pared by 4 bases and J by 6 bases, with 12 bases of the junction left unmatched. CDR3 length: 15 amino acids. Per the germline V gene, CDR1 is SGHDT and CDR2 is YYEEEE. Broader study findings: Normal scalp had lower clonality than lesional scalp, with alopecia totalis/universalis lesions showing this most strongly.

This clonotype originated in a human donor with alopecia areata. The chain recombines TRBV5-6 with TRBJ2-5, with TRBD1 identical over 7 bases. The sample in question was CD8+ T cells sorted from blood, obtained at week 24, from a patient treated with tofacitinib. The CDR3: CASSQLPQGKQTQYF. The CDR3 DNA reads TGTGCCAGCAGCCAACTCCCACAGGGGAAGCAGACCCAGTACTTC.